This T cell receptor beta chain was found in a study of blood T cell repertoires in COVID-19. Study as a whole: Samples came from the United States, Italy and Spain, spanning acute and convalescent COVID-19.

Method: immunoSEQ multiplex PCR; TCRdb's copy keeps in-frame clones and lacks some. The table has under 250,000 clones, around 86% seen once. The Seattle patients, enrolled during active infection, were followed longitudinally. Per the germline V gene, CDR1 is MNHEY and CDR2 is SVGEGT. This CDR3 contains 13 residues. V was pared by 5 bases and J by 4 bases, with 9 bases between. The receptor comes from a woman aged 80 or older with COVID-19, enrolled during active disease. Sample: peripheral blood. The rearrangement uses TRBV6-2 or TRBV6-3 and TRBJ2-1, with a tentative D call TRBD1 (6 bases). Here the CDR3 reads CASSATGYNEQFF. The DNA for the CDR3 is TGTGCCAGCAGTGCTACAGGGTACAATGAGCAGTTCTTC.